This T cell receptor beta chain derives from a study of cytomegalovirus exposure and HLA in healthy donors (dated by TCRdb to about 2017). In terms of the full investigation: According to a later analysis, one platform produced both the 120 validation repertoires and the approximately 600 repertoires of the first cohort. In addition to the first cohort of hundreds of subjects, a separate validation cohort of 120 different subjects was used. High-throughput TCR immunosequencing, statistical association of individual TCRs with disease status, and machine learning were combined to predict cytomegalovirus infection status. The study was designed to test whether signatures of past pathogen exposure could be identified by cataloging public T cell receptors. What the research found in general, with its limitations: In the study, 150 to 200 TCR beta chains were listed as associated with cytomegalovirus. All 120 or so repertoires were used to score co-occurrence in the validation cohort in a later analysis, because that analysis had no HLA typing for the cohort. It was suggested by the authors that the approach could potentially be generalized to other disease states and immunological phenotypes. Cytomegalovirus status was reported to be diagnosed by the classifier with high specificity and sensitivity in both the original and validation cohorts. In vitro tests confirmed that a few of the cytomegalovirus-associated TCR beta chains recognize cytomegalovirus antigens. Across donors, most TCR sequences were observed very rarely, whereas some public TCRs were present in many individuals. Subsequent analysis determined that TCRs grouped into clusters in the first cohort also showed a tendency toward co-occurrence across the 120 or so validation repertoires, and 94% of cluster scores exceeded 0.

Only a few counts were recorded for this clone. The antigen it binds to is not known. No quality values exist for individual bases; no much larger clone is one base distant. Donors formed part of the validation cohort, which comprised 95 to 150 subjects and was distinct from the first cohort of under 750 subjects. Library creation used the immunoSEQ multiplex PCR assay. In the original analysis: To diagnose cytomegalovirus status from the catalog of TCR beta chain sequences, a statistical classification framework was built. TCRdb limited this immuneACCESS table to in-frame rearrangements with V and J called. A share of clones is missing; checked studies link under half to unresolved V genes, and the rest is unexplained. V and J calls and clone size are those listed in that table; D and trimming were worked out from the DNA. This sample holds 300,000 to 400,000 clones; approximately 85% were observed only once. 0.9% to 1% of the sample is in the top ten clones.

From the germline V gene, CDR1 is KGHSH and CDR2 is LQKENI. The CDR3 covers 14 residues, taking in both the cysteine and the phenylalanine. Left in the record is the CDR3 DNA by itself, 42 bases read in frame from the first base. V loses 4 bases at its end and J loses 8 bases; junction bases beyond the gene matches: 3. The sequenced material came from PBMCs. Rearrangement joined TRBV18 to TRBJ1-6, with TRBD1 matching 9 junction bases. The sequence derives from a man aged 30-40 years in good health and CMV-seronegative. The DNA sequence reads TGTGCCAGCTCACAGGACAGGGGTTATTCACCCCTCCACTTT. It translates to CASSQDRGYSPLHF.